This record covers a single TCR beta chain. What it binds is not known. Here immunoSEQ multiplex PCR was the method, and the copy in TCRdb shows in-frame clones only, minus some. The table has several thousand clones, over 65% seen once. The data were taken from a study of immune evolution from preneoplasia to lung adenocarcinoma. General observations from the study: Top clone frequencies peaked in normal lung, apparently declining through invasive adenocarcinoma.

This CDR3 has 14 amino acids. From germline, CDR1 is MNHNS and CDR2 SASEGT. The ends were cut back, 6 bases at V and 0 bases at J, with 12 bases in the middle. The clonotype was recovered from a donor of 70 years or more with lung adenocarcinoma. Some clones in this sample may be carry-over from other donors' samples. The sequencing input was FFPE atypical adenomatous hyperplasia tissue from the lung. Subset here: atypical adenomatous hyperplasia (AAH), lung preneoplasia. The chain employs TRBV6-1 and TRBJ2-7; perhaps TRBD1 as D (5 bases). The CDR3 DNA reads as TGTGCCAGCAGGAGCAGTACAGGCTCCTACGAGCAGTACTTC. This translates into CASRSSTGSYEQYF.